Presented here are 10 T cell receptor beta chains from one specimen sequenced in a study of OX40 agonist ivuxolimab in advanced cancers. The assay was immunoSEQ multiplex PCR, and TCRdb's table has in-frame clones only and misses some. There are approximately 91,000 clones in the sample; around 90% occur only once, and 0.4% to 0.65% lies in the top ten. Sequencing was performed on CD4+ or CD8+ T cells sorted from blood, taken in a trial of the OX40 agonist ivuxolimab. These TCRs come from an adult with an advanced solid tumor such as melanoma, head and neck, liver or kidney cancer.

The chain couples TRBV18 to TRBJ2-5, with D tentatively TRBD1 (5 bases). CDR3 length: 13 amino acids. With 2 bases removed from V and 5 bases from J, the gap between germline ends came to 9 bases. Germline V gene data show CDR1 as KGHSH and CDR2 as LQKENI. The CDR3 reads CASSPKGQETQYF. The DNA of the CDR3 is TGTGCCAGCTCACCAAAGGGGCAGGAGACCCAGTACTTC.

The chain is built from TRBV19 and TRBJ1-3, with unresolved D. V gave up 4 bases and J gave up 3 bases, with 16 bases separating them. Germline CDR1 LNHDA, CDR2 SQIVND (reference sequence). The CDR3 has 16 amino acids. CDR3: CASSRPQVNNGNTIYF. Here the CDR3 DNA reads TGTGCCAGTAGTAGACCTCAGGTCAACAATGGAAACACCATATATTTT.

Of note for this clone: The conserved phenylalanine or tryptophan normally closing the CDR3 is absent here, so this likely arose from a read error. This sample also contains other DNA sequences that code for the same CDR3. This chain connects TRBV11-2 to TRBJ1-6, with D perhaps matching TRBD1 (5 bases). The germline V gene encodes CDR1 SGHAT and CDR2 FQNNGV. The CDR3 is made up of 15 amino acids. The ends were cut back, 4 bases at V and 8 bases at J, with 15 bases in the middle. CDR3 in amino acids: CASSSTWGTDSPLHL. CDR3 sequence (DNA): TGTGCCAGCAGCTCCACTTGGGGGACGGATTCACCCCTCCACCTT.

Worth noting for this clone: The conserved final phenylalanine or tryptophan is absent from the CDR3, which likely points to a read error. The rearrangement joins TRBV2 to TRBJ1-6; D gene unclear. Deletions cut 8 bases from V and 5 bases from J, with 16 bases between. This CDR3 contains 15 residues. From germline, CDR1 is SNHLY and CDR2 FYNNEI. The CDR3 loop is CASASRGVNNSPLHL. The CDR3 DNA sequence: TGTGCCAGCGCTAGCCGAGGAGTTAATAATTCACCCCTCCACCTT.

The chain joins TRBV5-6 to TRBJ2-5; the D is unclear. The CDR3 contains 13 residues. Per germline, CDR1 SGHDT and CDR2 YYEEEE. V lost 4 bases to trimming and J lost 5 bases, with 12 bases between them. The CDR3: CASSPWVGETQYF. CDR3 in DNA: TGTGCCAGCAGCCCATGGGTGGGGGAGACCCAGTACTTC.

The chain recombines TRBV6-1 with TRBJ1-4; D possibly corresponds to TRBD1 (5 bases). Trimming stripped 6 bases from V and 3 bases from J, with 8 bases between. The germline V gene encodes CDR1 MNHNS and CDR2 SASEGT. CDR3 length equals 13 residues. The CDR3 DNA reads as TGTGCCAGCAGGGGGGTCTCTAATGAAAAACTGTTTTTT. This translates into CASRGVSNEKLFF.

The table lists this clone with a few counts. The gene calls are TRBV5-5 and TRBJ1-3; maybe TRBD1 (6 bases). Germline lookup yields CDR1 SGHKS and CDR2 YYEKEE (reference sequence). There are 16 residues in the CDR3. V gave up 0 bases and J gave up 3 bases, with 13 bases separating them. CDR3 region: CASSLAPGDDGNTIYF. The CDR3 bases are TGTGCCAGCAGCTTGGCCCCAGGGGATGATGGAAACACCATATATTTT.

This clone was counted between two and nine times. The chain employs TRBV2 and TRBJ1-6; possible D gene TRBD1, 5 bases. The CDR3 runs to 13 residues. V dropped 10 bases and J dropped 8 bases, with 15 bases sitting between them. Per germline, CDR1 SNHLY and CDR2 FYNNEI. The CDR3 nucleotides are TGTGCCACTCGGGGGGAAAGGGATTCACCCCTCCACTTT. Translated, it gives CATRGERDSPLHF.

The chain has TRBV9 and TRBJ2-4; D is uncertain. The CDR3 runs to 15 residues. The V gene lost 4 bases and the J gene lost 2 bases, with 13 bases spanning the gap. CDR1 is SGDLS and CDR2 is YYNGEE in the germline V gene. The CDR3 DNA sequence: TGTGCCAGCAGCCCCACTCTGATCACCAAAAACATTCAGTACTTC. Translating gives CASSPTLITKNIQYF. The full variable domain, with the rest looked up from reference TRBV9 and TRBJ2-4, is DSGVTQTPKHLITATGQRVTLRCSPRSGDLSVYWYQQSLDQGLQFLIQYYNGEERAKGNILERFSAQQFPDLHSELNLSSLELGDSALYFCASSPTLITKNIQYFGAGTRLSVL.

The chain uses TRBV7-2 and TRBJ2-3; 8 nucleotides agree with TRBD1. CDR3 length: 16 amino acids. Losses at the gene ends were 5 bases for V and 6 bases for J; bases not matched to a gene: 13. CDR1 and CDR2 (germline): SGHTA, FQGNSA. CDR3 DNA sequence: TGTGCCAGCAGCACAGGACAGGGAACCTGGGGGGATACGCAGTATTTT. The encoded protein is CASSTGQGTWGDTQYF.